Described below is a single T cell receptor (beta chain) sequence and its context. Since a much larger clone is just one base distant, this may be a read error. Looked up from germline, CDR1 is ENHRY and CDR2 is SYGVKD. The CDR3 loop spans 13 amino acids. Time point meaning: persistent/refractory GD, antithyroid drugs over 5 years with positive TRAb. Researchers made the TCR library from RNA that was extracted from PBMCs. The source of the sample is a study of regulatory T cells in long-lasting Graves disease. Library construction for TCR beta used iRepertoire HTBI primers and Arm-PCR of CDR3 regions. Via MiXCR, TCRdb re-called the multiplex PCR reads, giving one row per CDR3 protein. The table lists around 400,000 distinct CDR3 sequences, roughly a fifth of them singletons.

The source is a female donor with Graves disease. Sequenced here: peripheral blood mononuclear cells (PBMCs), sampled when the disease was refractory, from a patient treated with antithyroid drugs. The chain employs TRBV10-3 and TRBJ2-4; either TRBD1 or TRBD2 may supply D (5 bases each). The CDR3 loop is CAMWDAAKNIRYF. The CDR3 bases are TGTGCCATGTGGGACGCGGCCAAAAACATTCGGTACTTC.